These T cell receptor beta chains were read from a single sample in a study of CXCR3-negative and CXCR3-positive naive CD8 T cells. Reanalyzing the 5' RACE reads, TCRdb keeps one entry per CDR3 protein, without DNA. This sample's table reports approximately 6,900 distinct CDR3 sequences. Material for sequencing was naive CXCR3+ CD8+ T cells from blood. Source of these receptors: a human donor in good health. Some clones in this sample may be carry-over from other donors' samples. The CDR3 runs from the conserved cysteine through the conserved F or W. Fields, in order: V gene, clone size, J gene, CDR3 protein. Clone sizes are given selectively: once, few, many, or a class where the clone is expanded.

>TRBV3-1|NA|TRBJ2-3
CASSQDIDPDTQYF
>TRBV12-3/TRBV12-4|NA|TRBJ2-3
CASSSWGLGPDTQYF
>TRBV20-1|NA|TRBJ2-5
CSAPRPIQETQYF
>TRBV7-8|medium-sized|TRBJ1-1
CASSLGIEAFF
>TRBV29-1|medium-sized|TRBJ2-1
CSVTSQFTNEQFF
>TRBV6-2/TRBV6-3|NA|TRBJ2-1
CASSFHASGIFEQFF
>TRBV29-1|NA|TRBJ2-3
CSLISGEPPSTDTQYF
>TRBV27|medium-sized|TRBJ2-1
CASSPLGAGGHNEQFF
>TRBV4-2|medium-sized|TRBJ1-1
CASSQEEYLGWTEAFF
>TRBV25-1|NA|TRBJ1-1
CASSESGSFTEAFF
>TRBV19|NA|TRBJ2-1
CASSFGSSYNEQFF
>TRBV7-9|medium-sized|TRBJ2-6
CASSLMGMESGANVLTF
>TRBV5-1|NA|TRBJ2-1
CASSQGLYNEQFF
>TRBV7-6|NA|TRBJ1-4
CASSTDRTGTNEKLFF
>TRBV27|medium-sized|TRBJ1-1
CASRLQGTTEAFF
>TRBV29-1|medium-sized|TRBJ1-2
CSVVLAGGRLGYTF
>TRBV7-9|medium-sized|TRBJ2-1
CASSDLVNEQFF
>TRBV29-1|NA|TRBJ2-6
CSVELAEKGGANVLTF
>TRBV4-1|medium-sized|TRBJ1-4
CASSVYPDSATNEKLFF
>TRBV7-9|medium-sized|TRBJ1-3
CASGDGNTIYF
>TRBV4-3|medium-sized|TRBJ1-1
CASSTDSLGVMNTEAFF
>TRBV19|NA|TRBJ1-1
CASSIAGRRLNTEAFF
>TRBV7-3|medium-sized|TRBJ2-1
CASSGGTSGRDEQFF